Below, 27 T cell receptor beta chains from the same sample are listed, as sequenced in a study of spatial heterogeneity in lung cancer. Study-level points and caveats: Tracking of tumor mutation counts was seen in expanded intratumoral alpha and beta TCR counts.

Sample time point: sample taken at primary tumor resection. Their specific antigens are unknown. TCRdb reanalysed the 5' RACE reads using MiXCR and keeps one entry per CDR3 protein. Among about 14,000 distinct CDR3 sequences listed, approximately 5.6% were seen once. The source material was lung tumor tissue, sampled at surgery. All receptors derive from a female donor with early-stage non-small cell lung cancer.

This clonotype rates as medium-sized. Since it is a stray read in a library aimed at alpha chains, this beta chain has a size that is not meaningful. This sequence joins TRBV6-5 and TRBJ1-2, with D hard to call. V gave up 0 bases and J gave up 4 bases, with 12 bases separating them. The CDR3 totals 15 residues. CDR1 and CDR2 from the germline V gene are MNHEY and SVGAGI. CDR3 amino acids: CASSYSGGRGYGYTF. DNA of the CDR3: TGTGCCAGCAGTTACTCGGGAGGCCGGGGCTATGGCTACACCTTC.

This clonotype was observed many times. Little can be read into the size of this beta chain, an off-target read in a library designed for alpha chains. This chain uses TRBV4-3 with TRBJ2-7, with D possibly being TRBD2 (5 bases). CDR3 length: 16 amino acids. V shed 0 bases and J shed 4 bases, with 16 bases lying between them. Germline V gene lookup returns CDR1 LGHNA and CDR2 YSLEER. CDR3 sequence: CASSQESSGPFYEQYF. Written as DNA, the CDR3 is TGCGCCAGCAGCCAAGAATCAAGCGGACCTTTTTACGAGCAGTACTTC.

The sample holds many counts of this clonotype. With the library built for alpha chains, this beta chain is off target and its frequency is not meaningful. The gene calls are TRBV20-1 and TRBJ2-1; maybe TRBD2 (6 bases). The V and J ends lost 4 bases and 6 bases respectively, with 13 bases between them. The CDR3 runs to 13 residues. From germline, CDR1 is DFQATT and CDR2 SNEGSKA (reference sequence). CDR3 amino acids: CSANPGVLNEQFF. The DNA for the CDR3 is TGCAGTGCTAACCCGGGGGTCCTCAATGAGCAGTTCTTC.

This clonotype has a count of ten or more. This beta chain turned up in a library designed for alpha chains; as an off-target read, its abundance says little. V is TRBV12-3 or TRBV12-4 and J is TRBJ1-5, with 8 bases identical to TRBD1. Trimming took 3 bases from V and 4 from J; bases not matched to a gene: 5. The CDR3 loop spans 15 amino acids. CDR3 protein: CASSLTGAGNQPQHF. CDR3 nucleotide sequence: TGTGCCAGCAGTTTGACAGGGGCCGGTAATCAGCCCCAGCATTTT.

This clonotype has at least ten counts. This beta chain is off target for a library built for alpha chains, so its abundance means little. The chain joins TRBV20-1 to TRBJ2-3; 9 nucleotides line up with TRBD1. Germline trimming cut 3 bases from V and 4 bases from J; bases unmatched to any gene: 11. Germline V gene lookup returns CDR1 DFQATT and CDR2 SNEGSKA (reference sequence). CDR3 size: 16 residues. CDR3 bases: TGCAGTGCTAGGGCGTTCGGGACAGGGTCCCCAGATACGCAGTATTTT. Its translation: CSARAFGTGSPDTQYF.

In its sample, this clonotype was seen many times. This beta chain is off target for a library built for alpha chains, so its abundance means little. J is TRBJ2-2 and V is TRBV20-1; tentative D call: TRBD1 (5 bases). Trimming pared 3 bases from V and 6 bases from J, leaving 14 bases between. The germline V gene encodes CDR1 DFQATT and CDR2 SNEGSKA (reference sequence). The CDR3 consists of 14 residues. The CDR3 DNA reads as TGCAGTGCTAGGGGGCAAAGGCGACCCGGGGAGCTGTTTTTT. This sequence encodes CSARGQRRPGELFF.

With regard to this clonotype: Since a much larger clone is just one base distant, this may be a read error. For a library built for alpha chains, this beta chain is a stray read; little rests on its size. V usage is TRBV6-4 and J usage is TRBJ1-2; D is unresolved. Germline values: CDR1 MRHNA, CDR2 SNTAGT. The CDR3 contains 10 residues. The DNA for the CDR3 is TGTGCCAGCAGTGATGGAGGCTGCACCTTC. Protein: CASSDGGCTF.

Many counts were recorded for this clonotype. This beta chain is off target for a library built for alpha chains, so its abundance means little. This sequence joins TRBV5-1 and TRBJ2-7, with 7 bases fitting TRBD1. The V and J ends lost 4 bases and 6 bases, in that order; junction bases with no gene match: 10. Germline V gives CDR1 SGHRS, CDR2 YFSETQ. The CDR3 runs to 14 residues. CDR3: CASSGTAVRGEQYF. In DNA, the CDR3 is TGCGCCAGCAGCGGGACAGCGGTCCGGGGCGAGCAGTACTTC. The entire variable domain, with the rest obtained from reference TRBV5-1 and TRBJ2-7, is as follows: KAGVTQTPRYLIKTRGQQVTLSCSPISGHRSVSWYQQTPGQGLQFLFEYFSETQRNKGNFPGRFSGRQFSNSRSEMNVSTLELGDSALYLCASSGTAVRGEQYFGPGTRLTVT.

Regarding this clonotype: Because the library targeted alpha chains, this beta chain is an off-target read whose size means little. The chain employs TRBV28 and TRBJ1-2; D uncertain. The V end lost 5 bases, the J end lost 7 bases, and 20 bases lay between the germline ends. Germline V gene data show CDR1 as MDHEN and CDR2 as SYDVKM. The CDR3 is made up of 15 amino acids. The CDR3 DNA sequence: TGTGCCAGCAGTACTTACGACCGGACCTCCCTTGGCTACACCTTC. Residues: CASSTYDRTSLGYTF.

Ten or more counts support this clonotype. This beta chain is an off-target read within a library intended for alpha chains, so its frequency means little. The chain combines TRBV5-1 with TRBJ2-7; tentatively, D is TRBD1 (8 bases). This CDR3 contains 13 residues. Germline assignment: CDR1 SGHRS and CDR2 YFSETQ. The V end was cut by 3 bases, the J end by 13 bases, with 20 bases between. The CDR3 coding sequence is TGCGCCAGCAGCTCCGGGAGGACAGGGAACTTCTACTTC. As protein: CASSSGRTGNFYF.

This clonotype was counted many times. This beta chain is a stray read from a library made for alpha chains; its abundance is not meaningful. The chain employs TRBV6-2 or TRBV6-3 and TRBJ1-1; TRBD1 is a possible D gene (5 bases). In germline, CDR1 is MNHEY, CDR2 SVGEGT. The germline V and J ends were trimmed by 4 bases and 4 bases, with 13 bases remaining between them. The CDR3 is made up of 14 amino acids. CDR3 nucleotide sequence: TGTGCCAGCAGTTCGATAATCGGGGCCACTGAAGCTTTCTTT. Translated: CASSSIIGATEAFF.

This clonotype occurred many times. A library made for alpha chains picked up this beta chain off target, so its size means little. V usage is TRBV5-5 and J usage is TRBJ2-3, with 7 positions matching TRBD1. With 5 bases clipped from V and 0 bases from J, the junction kept 0 bases outside the gene matches. There are 13 residues in the CDR3. Germline V gene data show CDR1 as SGHKS and CDR2 as YYEKEE (reference sequence). CDR3 sequence reads: CASRTGSTDTQYF. Written as DNA, the CDR3 is TGTGCCAGCAGGACAGGGAGCACAGATACGCAGTATTTT.

Points on this clonotype: As an off-target read in a library built for alpha chains, this beta chain has a frequency of little significance. V is TRBV25-1 and J is TRBJ1-6; D is undetermined. V was cut by 1 base and J by 8 bases, with 6 bases left in between. CDR1 is MGHDK and CDR2 is SYGVNS in the germline V gene. The CDR3 spans 13 residues. This CDR3 reads CASSESRDSPLHF. CDR3 DNA sequence: TGTGCCAGCAGTGAATCGAGGGATTCACCCCTCCACTTT.

This clonotype came up many times. In a library made to pick up alpha chains, this beta chain is a stray read with a size that means little. The chain combines TRBV6-5 with TRBJ1-2, with 9 bases that match TRBD1. The CDR3 has 13 residues. Trimming cost V 6 bases and J 6 bases; bases outside gene matches: 5. Germline CDR1 MNHEY, CDR2 SVGAGI. Written as DNA, the CDR3 is TGTGCCAGCAGACTACAGGGGGCGGATGGCTACACCTTC. Translation: CASRLQGADGYTF.

On this clonotype: This beta chain represents an off-target read in a library built for alpha chains; its size is of limited meaning. The chain uses TRBV12-3 or TRBV12-4 and TRBJ1-2; a weak D match, TRBD1 (5 bases). The CDR3 sequence is 12 residues long. Trimming cost V 4 bases and J 6 bases, with 9 bases left between them. In DNA, the CDR3 is TGTGCCAGCAGTTGGGGCGGAGATGGCTACACCTTC. Protein product: CASSWGGDGYTF.

There are many counts of this clonotype. The library was prepared for alpha chains; this beta chain is a stray read, so its frequency means little. The chain carries TRBV20-1 and TRBJ2-5; TRBD2 agrees at 7 bases. The trim removed 3 bases at V and 4 bases at J, leaving 5 bases unmatched. Germline CDR1 is DFQATT and CDR2 is SNEGSKA (reference sequence). There are 13 residues in the CDR3. CDR3 nucleotides: TGCAGTGCTAGTAGTGGGAGGGGAGAGACCCAGTACTTC. As protein: CSASSGRGETQYF.

A note on this clonotype: This beta chain is a stray sequence in a library constructed for alpha chains; its clone size is not meaningful. The chain links TRBV18 to TRBJ2-7, with 9 bases that match TRBD1. The CDR3 sequence is 15 residues long. Per germline, CDR1 KGHSH and CDR2 LQKENI. Trimming removed 4 bases from V and 3 bases from J; junction bases left unmatched: 7. The CDR3 region has the DNA TGTGCCAGCTCACGACCGGGACAGGGCTTCTACGAGCAGTACTTC. Its protein product is CASSRPGQGFYEQYF.

This clonotype came up many times. This beta chain is off target for a library built for alpha chains, so its abundance means little. This chain joins TRBV10-3 and TRBJ2-3, with 7 bases that match TRBD1. Trimming cost V 4 bases and J 0 bases; bases outside gene matches: 4. Looked up from germline, CDR1 is ENHRY and CDR2 is SYGVKD. The CDR3 extends over 15 amino acids. CDR3 DNA sequence: TGTGCCATCAGTGTCTTGACAGGGAGCACAGATACGCAGTATTTT. Translating gives CAISVLTGSTDTQYF.

This clonotype counts as medium-sized. Within a library made for alpha chains, this beta chain is off target, and its count is uninformative. The V gene is TRBV4-1, the J gene TRBJ2-2; 8 nucleotides agree with TRBD1. Trimming cost V 4 bases and J 7 bases; bases outside gene matches: 14. Germline CDR1 is MGHRA and CDR2 is YSYEKL. The CDR3 is 17 amino acids. CDR3 nucleotide sequence: TGCGCCAGCAGCCGCCGTATTCAGGGGGCGCAGGGCGGGGAGCTGTTTTTT. Translation gives CASSRRIQGAQGGELFF.

Notes on this clonotype: For a library built for alpha chains, this beta chain is a stray read; little rests on its size. V is TRBV6-1 and J is TRBJ1-6; D ambiguous. The CDR3 loop spans 16 amino acids. Trimming removed 5 bases at V and 0 bases at J, with 11 bases between. The germline gives CDR1 MNHNS, CDR2 SASEGT. CDR3 nucleotides: TGTGCCAGCAGTCGGTCGGTGAGCTCCTATAATTCACCCCTCCACTTT. Translating it yields CASSRSVSSYNSPLHF.

Many counts were recorded for this clonotype. This beta chain is off target for a library built for alpha chains, so its abundance means little. The chain carries TRBV2 and TRBJ2-7; 12 bases agree with TRBD2. Trimming at V came to 6 bases and at J to 3 bases, leaving 3 bases not matched to a gene. The CDR3 is 14 amino acids. Germline lookup yields CDR1 SNHLY and CDR2 FYNNEI. The CDR3 loop reads CASRQGLAGYEQYF. DNA of the CDR3: TGTGCCAGCAGGCAGGGACTAGCGGGCTACGAGCAGTACTTC.

By sample share, this clonotype is medium-sized (0.01 to 0.1%). This beta chain is off target for a library built for alpha chains, so its abundance means little. V usage is TRBV7-8 and J usage is TRBJ2-6; unclear D gene. The CDR3 has 15 amino acids. Per germline, CDR1 SGHVS and CDR2 FQNEAQ. V lost 2 bases to trimming and J lost 0 bases, with 5 bases between them. This CDR3 reads CASSLLDSGANVLTF. CDR3 nucleotides: TGTGCCAGCAGCTTATTGGACTCTGGGGCCAACGTCCTGACTTTC.

This clonotype was observed at least ten times. The size of this beta chain means little, since it is a stray read in a library made for alpha chains. V is TRBV4-3 and J is TRBJ2-3; 10 bases map to TRBD1. Germline V lookup: CDR1 LGHNA, CDR2 YSLEER. The CDR3 is made up of 12 amino acids. The chain's CDR3 is CASGDRGDTQYF. CDR3 nucleotide sequence: TGCGCTTCCGGGGACAGGGGAGATACGCAGTATTTT.

This clonotype was recorded many times. A library made for alpha chains picked up this beta chain off target, so its size means little. The chain recombines TRBV15 with TRBJ2-1, with D perhaps matching TRBD1 (5 bases). There are 15 residues in the CDR3. The V end lost 1 base, the J end lost 7 bases, and 14 bases lay between the germline ends. CDR1 and CDR2 from the germline V gene are LNHNV and YYDKDF (reference sequence). The CDR3 sequence is CATSRVYQGENEQFF. The CDR3 DNA reads TGTGCCACCAGCAGAGTGTACCAGGGTGAGAATGAGCAGTTCTTC.

This clonotype was found a few times. This clone may be a read error of a much larger clone one base away. Little can be read into the size of this beta chain, an off-target read in a library designed for alpha chains. The CDR3 sequence is CASSPDPTVQRYTF. The DNA of the CDR3 is TGTGCCAGCAGCCCTGACCCGACAGTTCAACGCTACACCTTC. The V gene is TRBV7-2, the J gene TRBJ1-2; maybe TRBD1 (5 bases). The V gene lost 5 bases and the J gene lost 9 bases, with 19 bases spanning the gap. In germline, CDR1 is SGHTA, CDR2 FQGNSA. The CDR3 runs to 14 residues. The complete variable domain, with remaining parts taken from reference TRBV7-2 and TRBJ1-2, reads GAGVSQSPSNKVTEKGKDVELRCDPISGHTALYWYRQSLGQGLEFLIYFQGNSAPDKSGLPSDRFSAERTGGSVSTLTIQRTQQEDSAVYLCASSPDPTVQRYTFGSGTRLTVV.

As regards this clonotype: This beta chain is a stray sequence in a library constructed for alpha chains; its clone size is not meaningful. J is TRBJ2-1 and V is TRBV6-5; unclear D gene. Germline CDR1 MNHEY, CDR2 SVGAGI. V was clipped by 5 bases and J by 7 bases, with 12 bases between them. This CDR3 spans 13 amino acids. The CDR3 region has the DNA TGTGCCAGCAGTATTTCCCCGAGGAATGAGCAGTTCTTC. Its translation is CASSISPRNEQFF.

By share, this clonotype ranks as medium-sized (0.01 to 0.1%). Because this beta chain is a stray read in a library intended to capture alpha chains, its abundance should not be given much weight. The V gene is TRBV7-2, the J gene TRBJ1-2; D remains unclear. Germline V gives CDR1 SGHTA, CDR2 FQGNSA. The CDR3 covers 14 residues. Trimming took 1 base from V and 7 from J, leaving 13 bases between them. The CDR3 nucleotides are TGTGCCAGCAGCTTAGGGGCGGGGAGCGGTGGCTACACCTTC. Encoded protein: CASSLGAGSGGYTF.